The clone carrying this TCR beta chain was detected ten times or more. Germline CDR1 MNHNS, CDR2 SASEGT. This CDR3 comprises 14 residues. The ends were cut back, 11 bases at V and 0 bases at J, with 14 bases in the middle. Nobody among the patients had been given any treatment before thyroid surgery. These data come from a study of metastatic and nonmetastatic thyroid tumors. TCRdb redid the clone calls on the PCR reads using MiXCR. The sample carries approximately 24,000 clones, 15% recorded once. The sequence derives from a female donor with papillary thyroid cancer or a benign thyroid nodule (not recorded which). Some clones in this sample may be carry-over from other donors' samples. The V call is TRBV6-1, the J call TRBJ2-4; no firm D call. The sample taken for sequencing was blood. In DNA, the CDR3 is TGTGCCGTCATGGAGAGTCTAGCCAAAAACATTCAGTACTTC. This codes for CAVMESLAKNIQYF.